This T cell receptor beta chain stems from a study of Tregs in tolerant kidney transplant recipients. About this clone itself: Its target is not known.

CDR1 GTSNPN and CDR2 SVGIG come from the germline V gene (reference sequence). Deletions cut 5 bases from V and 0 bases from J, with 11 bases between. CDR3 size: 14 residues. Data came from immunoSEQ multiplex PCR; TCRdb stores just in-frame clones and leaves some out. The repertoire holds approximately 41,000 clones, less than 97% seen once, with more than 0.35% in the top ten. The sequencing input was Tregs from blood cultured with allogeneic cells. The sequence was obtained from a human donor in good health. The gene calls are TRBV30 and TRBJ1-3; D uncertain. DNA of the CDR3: TGTGCCTGGGGGAGGAAGAGCTCTGGAAACACCATATATTTT. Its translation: CAWGRKSSGNTIYF.